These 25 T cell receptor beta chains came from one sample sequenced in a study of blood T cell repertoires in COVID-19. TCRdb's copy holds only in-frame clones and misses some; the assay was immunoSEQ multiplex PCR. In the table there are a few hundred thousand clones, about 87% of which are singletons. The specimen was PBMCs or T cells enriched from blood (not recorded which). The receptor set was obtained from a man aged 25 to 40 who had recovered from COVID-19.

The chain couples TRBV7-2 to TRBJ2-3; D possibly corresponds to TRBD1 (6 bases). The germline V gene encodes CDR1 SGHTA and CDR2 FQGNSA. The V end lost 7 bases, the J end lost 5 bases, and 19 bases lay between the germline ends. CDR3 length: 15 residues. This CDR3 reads CASNSRRDIRDTQYF. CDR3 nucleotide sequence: TGTGCCAGCAACTCCCGAAGGGACATCAGAGATACGCAGTATTTT.

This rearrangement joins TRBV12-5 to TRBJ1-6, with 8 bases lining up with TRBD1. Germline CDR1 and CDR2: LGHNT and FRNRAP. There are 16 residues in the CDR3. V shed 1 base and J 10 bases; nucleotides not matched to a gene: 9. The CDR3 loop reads CASGLGQGRSQSPLHF. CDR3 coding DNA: TGTGCTAGTGGTTTGGGACAGGGGAGATCCCAATCACCCCTCCACTTT.

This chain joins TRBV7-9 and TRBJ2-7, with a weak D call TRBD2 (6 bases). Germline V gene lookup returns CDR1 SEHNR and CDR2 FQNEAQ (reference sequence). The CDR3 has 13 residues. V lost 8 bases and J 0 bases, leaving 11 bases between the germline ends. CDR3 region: CASWDGSSYEQYF. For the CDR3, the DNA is TGTGCCAGCTGGGACGGGAGCTCCTACGAGCAGTACTTC.

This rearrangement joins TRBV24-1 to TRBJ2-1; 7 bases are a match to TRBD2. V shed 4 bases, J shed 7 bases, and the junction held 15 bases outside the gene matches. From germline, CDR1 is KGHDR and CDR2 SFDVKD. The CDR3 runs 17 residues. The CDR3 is CATSDPTANGGSNEQFF. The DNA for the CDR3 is TGTGCCACCAGTGACCCTACTGCTAACGGGGGGTCGAATGAGCAGTTCTTC.

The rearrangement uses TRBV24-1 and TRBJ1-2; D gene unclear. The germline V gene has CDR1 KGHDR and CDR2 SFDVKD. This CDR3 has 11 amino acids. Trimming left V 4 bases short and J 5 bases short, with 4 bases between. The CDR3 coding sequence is TGTGCCACCAGTGACAATTATGGCTACACCTTC. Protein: CATSDNYGYTF.

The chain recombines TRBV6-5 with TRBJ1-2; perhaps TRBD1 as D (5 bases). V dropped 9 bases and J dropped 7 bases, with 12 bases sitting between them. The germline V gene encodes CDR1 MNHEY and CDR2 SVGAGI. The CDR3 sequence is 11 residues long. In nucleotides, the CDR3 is TGTGCCAGTTCTGGGGGGGTTGGCTACACCTTC. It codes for CASSGGVGYTF.

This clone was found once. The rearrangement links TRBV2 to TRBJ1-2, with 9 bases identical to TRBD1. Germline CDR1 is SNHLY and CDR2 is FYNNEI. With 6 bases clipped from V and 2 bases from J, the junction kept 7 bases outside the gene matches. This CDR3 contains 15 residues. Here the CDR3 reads CASRDHRGRNYGYTF. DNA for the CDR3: TGTGCCAGCAGGGATCACAGGGGGCGGAACTATGGCTACACCTTC.

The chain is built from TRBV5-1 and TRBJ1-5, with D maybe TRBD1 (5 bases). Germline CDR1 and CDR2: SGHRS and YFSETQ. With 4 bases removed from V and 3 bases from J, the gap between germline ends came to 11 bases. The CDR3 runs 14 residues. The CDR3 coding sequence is TGCGCCAGCAGCCCTGGGGCAGACAATCAGCCCCAGCATTTT. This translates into CASSPGADNQPQHF.

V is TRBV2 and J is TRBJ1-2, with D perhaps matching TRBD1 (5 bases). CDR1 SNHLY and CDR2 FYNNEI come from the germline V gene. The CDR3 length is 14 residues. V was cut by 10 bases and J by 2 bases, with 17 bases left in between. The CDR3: CATPTPRQNYGYTF. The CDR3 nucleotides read TGTGCCACCCCAACCCCCCGACAGAACTATGGCTACACCTTC.

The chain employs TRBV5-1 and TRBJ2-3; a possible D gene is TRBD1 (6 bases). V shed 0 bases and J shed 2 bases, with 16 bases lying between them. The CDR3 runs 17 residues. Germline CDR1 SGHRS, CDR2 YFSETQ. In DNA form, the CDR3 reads TGCGCCAGCAGCTTGGCCCGGACAGATTCTCCCACAGATACGCAGTATTTT. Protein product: CASSLARTDSPTDTQYF.

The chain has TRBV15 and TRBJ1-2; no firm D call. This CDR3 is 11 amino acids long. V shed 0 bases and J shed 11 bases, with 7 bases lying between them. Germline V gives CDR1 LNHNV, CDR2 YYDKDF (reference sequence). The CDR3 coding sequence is TGTGCCACCAGCAGAGATAACGGTTACACCTTC. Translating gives CATSRDNGYTF.

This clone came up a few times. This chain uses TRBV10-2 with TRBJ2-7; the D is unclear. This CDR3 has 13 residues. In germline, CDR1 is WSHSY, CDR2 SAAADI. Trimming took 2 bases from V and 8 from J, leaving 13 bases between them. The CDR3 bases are TGCGCCAGCAGTGAGAGTGGTTTTGAGAAGCAGTACTTC. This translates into CASSESGFEKQYF.

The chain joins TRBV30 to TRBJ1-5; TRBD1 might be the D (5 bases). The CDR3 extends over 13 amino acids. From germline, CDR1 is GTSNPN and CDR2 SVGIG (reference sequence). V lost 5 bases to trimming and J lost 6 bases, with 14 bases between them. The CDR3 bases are TGTGCCTGGGGCCCGGGGGTGGGTCAGCCCCAGCATTTT. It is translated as CAWGPGVGQPQHF.

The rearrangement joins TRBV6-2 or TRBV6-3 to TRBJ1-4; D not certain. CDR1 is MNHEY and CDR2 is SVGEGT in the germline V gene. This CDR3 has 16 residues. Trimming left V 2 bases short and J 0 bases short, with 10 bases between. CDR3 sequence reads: CASSYQEASTNEKLFF. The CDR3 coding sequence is TGTGCCAGCAGTTACCAGGAAGCTTCAACTAATGAAAAACTGTTTTTT.

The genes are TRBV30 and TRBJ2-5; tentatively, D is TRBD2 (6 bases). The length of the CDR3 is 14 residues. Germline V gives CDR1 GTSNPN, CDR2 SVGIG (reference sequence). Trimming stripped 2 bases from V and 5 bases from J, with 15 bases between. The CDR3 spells CAWSLQAGGETQYF. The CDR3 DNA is TGTGCCTGGAGTTTGCAGGCCGGAGGGGAGACCCAGTACTTC.

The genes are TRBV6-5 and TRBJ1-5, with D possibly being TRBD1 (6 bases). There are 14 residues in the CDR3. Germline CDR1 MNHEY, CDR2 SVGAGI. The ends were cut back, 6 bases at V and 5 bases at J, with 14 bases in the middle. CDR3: CASSSRDKDQPQHF. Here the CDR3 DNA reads TGTGCCAGCAGCAGCCGGGACAAGGATCAGCCCCAGCATTTT.

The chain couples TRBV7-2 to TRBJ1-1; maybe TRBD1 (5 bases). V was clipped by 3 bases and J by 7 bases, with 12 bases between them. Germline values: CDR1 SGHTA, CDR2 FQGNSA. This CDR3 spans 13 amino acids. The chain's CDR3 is CASSLRQPLEAFF. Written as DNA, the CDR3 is TGTGCCAGCAGCTTGAGACAGCCCCTTGAAGCTTTCTTT.

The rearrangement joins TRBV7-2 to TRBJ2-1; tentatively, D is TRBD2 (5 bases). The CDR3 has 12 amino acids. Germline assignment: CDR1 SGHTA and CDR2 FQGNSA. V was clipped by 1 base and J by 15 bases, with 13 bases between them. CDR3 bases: TGTGCCAGCAGCTTAGTGGCTAGCAAACGGTTCTTC. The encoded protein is CASSLVASKRFF.

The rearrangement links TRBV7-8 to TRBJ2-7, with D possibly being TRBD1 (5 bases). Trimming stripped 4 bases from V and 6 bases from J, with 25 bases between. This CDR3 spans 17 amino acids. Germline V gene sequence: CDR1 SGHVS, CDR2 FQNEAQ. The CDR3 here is CASSSQIYGRARAEQYF. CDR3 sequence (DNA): TGTGCCAGCAGCTCCCAGATATATGGCAGGGCTCGTGCCGAGCAGTACTTC.

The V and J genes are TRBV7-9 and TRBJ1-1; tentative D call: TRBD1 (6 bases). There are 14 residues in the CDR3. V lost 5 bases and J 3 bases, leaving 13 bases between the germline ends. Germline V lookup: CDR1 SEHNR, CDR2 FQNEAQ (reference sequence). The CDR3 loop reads CASSPGRGDTEAFF. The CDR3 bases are TGTGCCAGCAGCCCGGGCAGGGGAGACACTGAAGCTTTCTTT.

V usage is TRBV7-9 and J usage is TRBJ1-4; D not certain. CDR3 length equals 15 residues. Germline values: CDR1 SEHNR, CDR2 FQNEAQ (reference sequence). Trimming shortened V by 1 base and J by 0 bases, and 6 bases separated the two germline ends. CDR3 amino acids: CASSLGPATNEKLFF. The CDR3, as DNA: TGTGCCAGCAGCTTAGGGCCCGCAACTAATGAAAAACTGTTTTTT.

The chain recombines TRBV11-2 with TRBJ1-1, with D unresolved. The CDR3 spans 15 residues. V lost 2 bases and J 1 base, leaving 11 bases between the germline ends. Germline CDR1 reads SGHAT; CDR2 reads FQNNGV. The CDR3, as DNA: TGTGCCAGCAGCTTATCTTGGGGAGGGAACACTGAAGCTTTCTTT. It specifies CASSLSWGGNTEAFF.

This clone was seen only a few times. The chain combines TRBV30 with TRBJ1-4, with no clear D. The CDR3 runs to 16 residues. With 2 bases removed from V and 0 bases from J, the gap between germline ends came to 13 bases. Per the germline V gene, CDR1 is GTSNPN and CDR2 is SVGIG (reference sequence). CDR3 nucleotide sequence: TGTGCCTGGAGTCAACAGCACCTGGCAACTAATGAAAAACTGTTTTTT. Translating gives CAWSQQHLATNEKLFF.

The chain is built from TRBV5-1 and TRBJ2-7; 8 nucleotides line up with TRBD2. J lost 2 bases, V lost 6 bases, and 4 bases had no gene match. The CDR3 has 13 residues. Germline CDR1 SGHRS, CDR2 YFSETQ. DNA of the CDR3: TGCGCCAGCAAGACTAGCGCAACCTACGAGCAGTACTTC. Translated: CASKTSATYEQYF.

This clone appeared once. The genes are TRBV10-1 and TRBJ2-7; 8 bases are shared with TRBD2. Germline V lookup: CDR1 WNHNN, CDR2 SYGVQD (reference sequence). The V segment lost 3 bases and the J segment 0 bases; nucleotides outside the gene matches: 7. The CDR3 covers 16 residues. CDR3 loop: CASSDRGGARSYEQYF. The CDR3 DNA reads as TGCGCCAGCAGTGATCGGGGGGGGGCACGCTCCTACGAGCAGTACTTC.